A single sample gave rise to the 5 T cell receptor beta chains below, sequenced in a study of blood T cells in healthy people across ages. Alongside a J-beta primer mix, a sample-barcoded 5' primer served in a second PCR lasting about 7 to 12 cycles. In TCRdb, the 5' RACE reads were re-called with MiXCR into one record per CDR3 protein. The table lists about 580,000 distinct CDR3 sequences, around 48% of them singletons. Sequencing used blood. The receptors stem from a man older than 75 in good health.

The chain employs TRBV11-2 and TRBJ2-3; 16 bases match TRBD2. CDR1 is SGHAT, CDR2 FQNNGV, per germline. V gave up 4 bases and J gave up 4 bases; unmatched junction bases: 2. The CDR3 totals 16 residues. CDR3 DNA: TGTGCCAGCAGCTCGGGACTAGCGGGAGGGTCAGATACGCAGTATTTT. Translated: CASSSGLAGGSDTQYF.

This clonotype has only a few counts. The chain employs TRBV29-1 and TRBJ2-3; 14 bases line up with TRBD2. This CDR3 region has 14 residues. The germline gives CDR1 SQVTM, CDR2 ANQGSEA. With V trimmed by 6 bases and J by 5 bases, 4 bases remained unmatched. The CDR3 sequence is CSVGTSGRGDTQYF. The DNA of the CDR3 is TGCAGCGTCGGGACTAGCGGGAGAGGAGATACGCAGTATTTT.

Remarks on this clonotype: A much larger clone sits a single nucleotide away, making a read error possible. Here the CDR3 reads CASSFSGDGNQPQNF. CDR3 nucleotide sequence: TGTGCCAGCAGTTTTTCAGGGGATGGCAATCAGCCCCAGAATTTT. The chain has TRBV6-6 and TRBJ1-5, with D perhaps matching TRBD1 (6 bases). CDR1 and CDR2 (germline): MNHNY, SVGAGI (reference sequence). This CDR3 region has 15 residues.

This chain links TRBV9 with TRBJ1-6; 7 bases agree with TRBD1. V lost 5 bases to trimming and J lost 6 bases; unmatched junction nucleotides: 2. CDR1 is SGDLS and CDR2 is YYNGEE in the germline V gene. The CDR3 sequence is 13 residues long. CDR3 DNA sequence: TGTGCCAGCAGTACAGGGGTTAATTCACCCCTCCACTTT. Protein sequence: CASSTGVNSPLHF.

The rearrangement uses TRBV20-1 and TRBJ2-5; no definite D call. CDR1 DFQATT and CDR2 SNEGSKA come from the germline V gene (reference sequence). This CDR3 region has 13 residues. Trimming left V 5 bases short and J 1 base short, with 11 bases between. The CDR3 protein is CSAGSSPQETQYF. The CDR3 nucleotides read TGCAGTGCTGGATCTAGTCCCCAAGAGACCCAGTACTTC.